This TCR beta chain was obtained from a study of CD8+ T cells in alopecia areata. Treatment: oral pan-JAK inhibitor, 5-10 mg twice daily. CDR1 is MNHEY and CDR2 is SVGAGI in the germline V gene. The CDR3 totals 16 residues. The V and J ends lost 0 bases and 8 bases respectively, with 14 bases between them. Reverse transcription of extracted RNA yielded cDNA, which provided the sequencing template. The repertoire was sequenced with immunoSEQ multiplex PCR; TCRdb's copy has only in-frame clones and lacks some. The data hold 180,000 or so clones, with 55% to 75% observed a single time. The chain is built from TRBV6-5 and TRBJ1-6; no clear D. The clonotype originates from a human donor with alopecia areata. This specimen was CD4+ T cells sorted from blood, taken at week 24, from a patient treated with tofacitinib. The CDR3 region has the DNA TGTGCCAGCAGTTACTCGAGTCCCAACCCGGATTCACCCCTCCACTTT. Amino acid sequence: CASSYSSPNPDSPLHF.